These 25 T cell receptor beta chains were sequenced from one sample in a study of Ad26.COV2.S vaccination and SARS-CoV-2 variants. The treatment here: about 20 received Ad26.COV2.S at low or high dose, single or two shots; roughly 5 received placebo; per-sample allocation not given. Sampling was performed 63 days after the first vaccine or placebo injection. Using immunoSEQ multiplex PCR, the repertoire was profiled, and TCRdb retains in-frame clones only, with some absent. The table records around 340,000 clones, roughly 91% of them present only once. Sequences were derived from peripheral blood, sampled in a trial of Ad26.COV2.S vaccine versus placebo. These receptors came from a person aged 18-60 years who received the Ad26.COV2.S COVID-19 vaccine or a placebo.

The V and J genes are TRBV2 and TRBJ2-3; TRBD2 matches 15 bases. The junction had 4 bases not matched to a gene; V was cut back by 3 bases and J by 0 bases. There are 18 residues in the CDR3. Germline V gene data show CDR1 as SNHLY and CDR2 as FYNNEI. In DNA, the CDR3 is TGTGCCAGCAGTGAGCGTGGGACTAGCGGGGGGAGCACAGATACGCAGTATTTT. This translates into CASSERGTSGGSTDTQYF.

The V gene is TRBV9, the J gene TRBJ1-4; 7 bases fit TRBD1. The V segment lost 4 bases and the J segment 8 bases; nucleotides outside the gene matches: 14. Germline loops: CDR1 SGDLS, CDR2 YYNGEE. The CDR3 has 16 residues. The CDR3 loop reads CASSRDRGGGEEKLFF. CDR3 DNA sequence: TGTGCCAGCAGCCGCGACAGAGGAGGGGGCGAGGAAAAACTGTTTTTT.

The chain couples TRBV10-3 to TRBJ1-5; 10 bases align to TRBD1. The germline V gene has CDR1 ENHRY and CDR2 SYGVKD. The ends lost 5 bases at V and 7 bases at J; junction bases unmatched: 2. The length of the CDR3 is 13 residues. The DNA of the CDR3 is TGTGCCATCAGTCCGGGACAGGGGCAGCCCCAGCATTTT. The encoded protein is CAISPGQGQPQHF.

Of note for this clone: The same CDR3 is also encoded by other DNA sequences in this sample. This chain's CDR3 is CASSQDGNQPQHF. The CDR3 coding sequence is TGTGCCAGCAGCCAAGATGGTAATCAGCCCCAGCATTTT. The chain links TRBV3-1 (or the pseudogene TRBV3-2) to TRBJ1-5; D uncertain. The CDR3 is made up of 13 amino acids. CDR1 and CDR2 (germline): LGHDT, YNNKEL (reference sequence). Trimming removed 0 bases at V and 4 bases at J, with 4 bases between.

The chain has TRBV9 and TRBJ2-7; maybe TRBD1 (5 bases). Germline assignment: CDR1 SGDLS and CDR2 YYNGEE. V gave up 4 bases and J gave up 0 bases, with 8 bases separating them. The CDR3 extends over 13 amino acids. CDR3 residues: CASSTTDSYEQYF. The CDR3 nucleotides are TGTGCCAGCAGCACGACAGACTCCTACGAGCAGTACTTC. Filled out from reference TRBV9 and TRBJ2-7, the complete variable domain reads DSGVTQTPKHLITATGQRVTLRCSPRSGDLSVYWYQQSLDQGLQFLIQYYNGEERAKGNILERFSAQQFPDLHSELNLSSLELGDSALYFCASSTTDSYEQYFGPGTRLTVT.

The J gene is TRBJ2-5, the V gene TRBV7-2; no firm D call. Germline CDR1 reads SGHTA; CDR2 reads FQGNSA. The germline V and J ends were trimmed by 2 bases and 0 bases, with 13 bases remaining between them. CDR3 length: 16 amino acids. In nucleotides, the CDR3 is TGTGCCAGCAGCTTAATAGGAGTGGGCCACCAAGAGACCCAGTACTTC. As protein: CASSLIGVGHQETQYF.

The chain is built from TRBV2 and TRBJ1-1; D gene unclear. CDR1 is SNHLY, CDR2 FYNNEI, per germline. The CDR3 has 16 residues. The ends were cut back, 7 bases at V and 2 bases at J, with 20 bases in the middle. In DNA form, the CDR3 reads TGTGCCAGCAATTTCAAGAGGGCGCACCTAAACACTGAAGCTTTCTTT. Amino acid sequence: CASNFKRAHLNTEAFF.

CDR3 sequence: CASRTQGNTEAFF. CDR3 in DNA: TGTGCCAGCAGAACACAGGGGAACACTGAAGCTTTCTTT. This rearrangement joins TRBV5-4 to TRBJ1-1; perhaps TRBD1 as D (6 bases). The ends were cut back, 5 bases at V and 1 base at J, with 9 bases in the middle. The CDR3 has 13 residues. Germline V lookup: CDR1 SGHNT, CDR2 YYREEE (reference sequence).

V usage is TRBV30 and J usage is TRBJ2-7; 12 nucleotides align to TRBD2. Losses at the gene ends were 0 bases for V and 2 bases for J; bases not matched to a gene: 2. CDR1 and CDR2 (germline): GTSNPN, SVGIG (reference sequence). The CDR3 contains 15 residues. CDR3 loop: CAWSVLAGGTYEQYF. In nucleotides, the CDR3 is TGTGCCTGGAGTGTACTAGCGGGAGGTACCTACGAGCAGTACTTC.

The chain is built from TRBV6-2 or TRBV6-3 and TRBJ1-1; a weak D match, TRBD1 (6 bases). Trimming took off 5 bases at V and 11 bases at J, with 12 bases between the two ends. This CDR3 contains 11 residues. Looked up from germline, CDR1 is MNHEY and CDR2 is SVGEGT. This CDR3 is CASSQDSVAFF. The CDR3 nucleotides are TGTGCCAGCAGTCAGGACAGCGTGGCTTTCTTT.

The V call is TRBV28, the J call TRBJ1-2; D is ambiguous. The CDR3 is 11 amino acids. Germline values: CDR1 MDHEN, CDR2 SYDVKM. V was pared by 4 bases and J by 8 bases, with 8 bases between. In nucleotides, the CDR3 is TGTGCCAGCAGTTGGGGAGTCGGCTACACCTTC. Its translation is CASSWGVGYTF.

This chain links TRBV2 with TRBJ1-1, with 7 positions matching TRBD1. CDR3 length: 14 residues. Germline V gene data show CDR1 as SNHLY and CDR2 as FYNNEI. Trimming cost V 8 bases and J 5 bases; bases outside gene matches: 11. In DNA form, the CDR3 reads TGTGCCAGCGAGGGAGACAGGGTCGGGACTGAAGCTTTCTTT. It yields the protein CASEGDRVGTEAFF.

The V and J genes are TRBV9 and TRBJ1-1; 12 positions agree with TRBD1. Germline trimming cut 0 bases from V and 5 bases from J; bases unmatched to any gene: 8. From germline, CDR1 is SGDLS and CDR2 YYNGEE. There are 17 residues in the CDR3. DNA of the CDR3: TGTGCCAGCAGCGTAGTCGGGACAGGGGGCTGGGGGACTGAAGCTTTCTTT. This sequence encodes CASSVVGTGGWGTEAFF.

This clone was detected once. The chain's CDR3 is CASSISPRTEAFF. The CDR3 region has the DNA TGTGCCAGTAGTATATCCCCCCGAACTGAAGCTTTCTTT. This chain connects TRBV19 to TRBJ1-1; D is ambiguous. The CDR3 length is 13 residues. Germline CDR1 is LNHDA and CDR2 is SQIVND (reference sequence). Trimming stripped 2 bases from V and 5 bases from J, with 9 bases between.

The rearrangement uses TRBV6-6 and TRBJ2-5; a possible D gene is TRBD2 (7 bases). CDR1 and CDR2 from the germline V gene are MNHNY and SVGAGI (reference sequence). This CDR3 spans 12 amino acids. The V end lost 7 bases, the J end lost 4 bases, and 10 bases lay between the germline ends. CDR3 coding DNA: TGTGCCAGCAAGGGAGGGGGAGAGACCCAGTACTTC. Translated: CASKGGGETQYF.

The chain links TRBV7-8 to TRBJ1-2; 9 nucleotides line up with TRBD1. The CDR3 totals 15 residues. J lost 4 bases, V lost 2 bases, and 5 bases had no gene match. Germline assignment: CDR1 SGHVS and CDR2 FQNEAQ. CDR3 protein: CASSLYGQGTYGYTF. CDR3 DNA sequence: TGTGCCAGCAGCTTATATGGACAGGGGACCTATGGCTACACCTTC.

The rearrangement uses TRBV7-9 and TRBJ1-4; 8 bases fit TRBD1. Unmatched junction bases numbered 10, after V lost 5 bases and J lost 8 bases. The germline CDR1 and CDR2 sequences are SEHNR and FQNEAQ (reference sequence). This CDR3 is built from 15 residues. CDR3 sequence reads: CASSGQGTTGEKLFF. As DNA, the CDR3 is TGTGCCAGCAGCGGACAGGGTACTACGGGAGAAAAACTGTTTTTT.

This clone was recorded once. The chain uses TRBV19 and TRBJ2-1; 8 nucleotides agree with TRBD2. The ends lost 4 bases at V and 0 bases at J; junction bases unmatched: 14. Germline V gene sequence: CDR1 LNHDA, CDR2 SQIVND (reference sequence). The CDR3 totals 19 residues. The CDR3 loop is CASSTRFGSGESSYNEQFF. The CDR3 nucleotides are TGTGCCAGTAGTACCCGGTTCGGTAGCGGGGAAAGCTCCTACAATGAGCAGTTCTTC.

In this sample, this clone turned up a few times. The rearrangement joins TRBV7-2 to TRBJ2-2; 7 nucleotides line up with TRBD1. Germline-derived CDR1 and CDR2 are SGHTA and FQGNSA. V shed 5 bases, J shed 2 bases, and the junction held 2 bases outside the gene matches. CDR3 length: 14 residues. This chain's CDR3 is CASSRDSNTGELFF. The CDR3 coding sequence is TGTGCCAGCAGCCGGGACAGCAACACCGGGGAGCTGTTTTTT. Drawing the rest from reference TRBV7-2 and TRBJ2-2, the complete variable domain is GAGVSQSPSNKVTEKGKDVELRCDPISGHTALYWYRQSLGQGLEFLIYFQGNSAPDKSGLPSDRFSAERTGGSVSTLTIQRTQQEDSAVYLCASSRDSNTGELFFGEGSRLTVL.

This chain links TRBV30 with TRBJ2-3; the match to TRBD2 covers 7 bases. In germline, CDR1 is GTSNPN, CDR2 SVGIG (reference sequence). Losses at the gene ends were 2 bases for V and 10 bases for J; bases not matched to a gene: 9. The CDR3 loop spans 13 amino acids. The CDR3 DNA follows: TGTGCCTGGAGTCGGTGGGAGGGCCTTGCGCAGTATTTT. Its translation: CAWSRWEGLAQYF.

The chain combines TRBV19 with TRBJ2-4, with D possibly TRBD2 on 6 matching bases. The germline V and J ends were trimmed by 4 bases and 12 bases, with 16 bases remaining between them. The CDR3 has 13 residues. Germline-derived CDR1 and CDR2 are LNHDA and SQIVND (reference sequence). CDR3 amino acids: CASSNGGKFDQYF. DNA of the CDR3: TGTGCCAGTAGTAACGGCGGGAAGTTTGATCAGTACTTC.

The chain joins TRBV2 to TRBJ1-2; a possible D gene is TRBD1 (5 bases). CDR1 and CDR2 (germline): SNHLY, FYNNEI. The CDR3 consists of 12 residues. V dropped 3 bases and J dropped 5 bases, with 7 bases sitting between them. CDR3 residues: CASSDKGYGYTF. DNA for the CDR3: TGTGCCAGCAGTGACAAGGGGTATGGCTACACCTTC.

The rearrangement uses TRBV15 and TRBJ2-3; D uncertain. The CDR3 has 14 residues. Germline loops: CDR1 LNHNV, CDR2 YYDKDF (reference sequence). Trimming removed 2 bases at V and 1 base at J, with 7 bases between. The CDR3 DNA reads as TGTGCCACCAGCAGACCTGCTCGCACAGATACGCAGTATTTT. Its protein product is CATSRPARTDTQYF.

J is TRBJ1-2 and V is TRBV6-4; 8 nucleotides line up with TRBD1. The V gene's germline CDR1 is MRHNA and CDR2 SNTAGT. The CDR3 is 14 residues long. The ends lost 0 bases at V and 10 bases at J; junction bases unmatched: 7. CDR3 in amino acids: CASSDSGQATDYTF. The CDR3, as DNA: TGTGCCAGCAGTGACTCGGGACAGGCCACCGACTACACCTTC.

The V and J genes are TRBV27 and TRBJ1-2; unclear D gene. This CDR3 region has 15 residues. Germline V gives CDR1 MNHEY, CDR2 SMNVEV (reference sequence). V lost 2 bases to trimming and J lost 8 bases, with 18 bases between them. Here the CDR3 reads CASSLNMWGVLGYTF. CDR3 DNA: TGTGCCAGCAGTTTAAATATGTGGGGAGTTTTGGGCTACACCTTC.